In this sample, the clone carrying this TCR beta chain turned up a few times. Its antigen is undetermined. V shed 5 bases and J shed 9 bases, with 23 bases lying between them. Per germline, CDR1 MNHEY and CDR2 SVGEGT. There are 15 residues in the CDR3. The data stem from a study of T-cell memory formation after mild COVID-19. Turning to the study itself: TCR clusters mostly belonged to single donors.

Points from the study as a whole: Clones shrinking from day 15 to 85 showed even CD4/CD8 mixes; later expanders tilted CD4+. Some clones that responded turned up in pre-infection memory, which suggests that cross-reactive memory joined in.

In TCRdb, the 5' RACE reads were re-called with MiXCR into one record per CDR3 protein. The sample records tens of thousands of distinct CDR3 sequences, less than 15% being singletons. The chain combines TRBV6-2 or TRBV6-3 with TRBJ2-7, with D unresolved. This TCR came from a man younger than 35 who had mild COVID-19 (a few samples of this study predate the infection). Cell type and time point are not known. What was sequenced was PBMCs or a T cell subset sorted from them (not recorded which). The CDR3, as DNA: TGTGCCAGCAGTGGGTCCGGCTGGTCGTTTCGGCGGCAGTACGTC. Translating it yields CASSGSGWSFRRQYV.